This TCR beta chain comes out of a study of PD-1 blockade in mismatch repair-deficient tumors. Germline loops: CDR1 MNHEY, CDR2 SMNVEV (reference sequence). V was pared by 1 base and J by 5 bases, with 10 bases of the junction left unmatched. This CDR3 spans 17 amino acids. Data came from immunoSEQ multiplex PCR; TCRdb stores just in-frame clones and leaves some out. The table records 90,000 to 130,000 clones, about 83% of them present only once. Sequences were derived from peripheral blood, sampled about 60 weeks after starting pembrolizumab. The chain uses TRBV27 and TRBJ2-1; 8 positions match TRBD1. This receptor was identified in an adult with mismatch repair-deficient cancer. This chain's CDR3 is CASSLLGGTGLNNEQFF. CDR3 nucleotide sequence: TGTGCCAGCAGTTTATTAGGGGGGACAGGACTGAACAATGAGCAGTTCTTC.